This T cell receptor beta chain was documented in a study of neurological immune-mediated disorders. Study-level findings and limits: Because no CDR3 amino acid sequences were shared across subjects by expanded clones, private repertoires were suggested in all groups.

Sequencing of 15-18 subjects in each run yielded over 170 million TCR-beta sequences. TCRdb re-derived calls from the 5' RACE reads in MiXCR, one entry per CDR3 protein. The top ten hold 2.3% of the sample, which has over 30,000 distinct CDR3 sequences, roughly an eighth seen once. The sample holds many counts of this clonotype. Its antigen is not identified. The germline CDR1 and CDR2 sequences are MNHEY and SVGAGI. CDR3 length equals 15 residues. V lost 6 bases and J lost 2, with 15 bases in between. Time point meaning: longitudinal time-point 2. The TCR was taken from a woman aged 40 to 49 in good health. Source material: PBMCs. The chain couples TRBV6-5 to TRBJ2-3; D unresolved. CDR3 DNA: TGTGCCAGCAGCTACACGCGCTATATCACAGATACGCAGTATTTT. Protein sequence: CASSYTRYITDTQYF.